This TCR beta chain was profiled in a study of memory CD4+ T cells and cytomegalovirus serostatus. Study as a whole: Donors were healthy Belgian adults, several CMV seropositive and about two dozen seronegative.

Concerning this clone: Its cognate antigen is unknown.

Repertoires were generated with immunoSEQ multiplex PCR, while TCRdb's copy carries only in-frame clones and drops some. The table lists some 39,000 clones, roughly three quarters of them singletons. The sort gate was single viable CD3+CD4+CD8-CD45RO+ cells for memory CD4+ T cells. CMV serostatus came from serum IgG against pp150, pp28, p38, p52. Positive selection with CD4 microbeads enriched total CD4+ T cells. Findings and caveats of the study: A US-trained random forest predicted CMV serostatus with median AUC around 0.91.

The sample comprised memory CD4+ T cells from blood. This TCR was sampled from an adult in good health and CMV-seronegative.

The CDR3 loop is CSVVGQTNEAFF. The DNA for the CDR3 is TGCAGCGTTGTGGGCCAGACGAATGAAGCTTTCTTT. This chain connects TRBV29-1 to TRBJ1-1, with D hard to call. The germline gives CDR1 SQVTM, CDR2 ANQGSEA. The CDR3 extends over 12 amino acids. V lost 4 bases and J lost 7, with 13 bases in between.